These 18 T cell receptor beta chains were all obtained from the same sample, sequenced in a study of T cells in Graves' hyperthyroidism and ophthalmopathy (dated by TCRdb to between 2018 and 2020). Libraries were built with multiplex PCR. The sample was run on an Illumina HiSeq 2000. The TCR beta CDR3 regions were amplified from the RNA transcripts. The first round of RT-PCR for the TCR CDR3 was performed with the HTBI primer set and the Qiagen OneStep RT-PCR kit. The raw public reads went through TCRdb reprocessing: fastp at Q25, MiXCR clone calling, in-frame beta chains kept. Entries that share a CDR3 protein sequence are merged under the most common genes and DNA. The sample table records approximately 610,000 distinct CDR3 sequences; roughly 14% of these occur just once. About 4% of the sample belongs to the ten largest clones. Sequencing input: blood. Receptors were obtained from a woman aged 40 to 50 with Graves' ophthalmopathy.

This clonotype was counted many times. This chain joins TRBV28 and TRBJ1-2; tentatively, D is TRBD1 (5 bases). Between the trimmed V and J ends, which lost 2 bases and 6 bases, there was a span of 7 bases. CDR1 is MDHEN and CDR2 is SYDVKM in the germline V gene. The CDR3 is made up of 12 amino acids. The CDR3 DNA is TGTGCCAGCAGTTTAGGACACGATGGCTACACCTTC. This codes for CASSLGHDGYTF.

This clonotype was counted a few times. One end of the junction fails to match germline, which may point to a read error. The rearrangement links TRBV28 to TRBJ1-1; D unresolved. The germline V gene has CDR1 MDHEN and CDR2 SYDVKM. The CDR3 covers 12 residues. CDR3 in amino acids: CASSLMNTEASF. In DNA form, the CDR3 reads TGTGCCAGCAGTTTAATGAACACTGAAGCTTCCTTT.

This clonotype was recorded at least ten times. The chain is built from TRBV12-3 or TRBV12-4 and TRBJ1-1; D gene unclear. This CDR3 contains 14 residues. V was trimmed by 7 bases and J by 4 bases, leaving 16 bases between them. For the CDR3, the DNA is TGTGCCAGCATCAGGTGGTTGGAGGGCACTGAAGCTTTCTTT. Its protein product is CASIRWLEGTEAFF.

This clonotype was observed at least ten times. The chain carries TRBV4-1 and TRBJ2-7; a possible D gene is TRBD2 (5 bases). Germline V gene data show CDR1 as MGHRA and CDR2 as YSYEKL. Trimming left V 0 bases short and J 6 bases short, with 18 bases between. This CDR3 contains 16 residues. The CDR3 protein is CASSQDMGASQAEQYF. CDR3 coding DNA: TGCGCCAGCAGCCAAGATATGGGAGCGTCCCAAGCCGAGCAGTACTTC.

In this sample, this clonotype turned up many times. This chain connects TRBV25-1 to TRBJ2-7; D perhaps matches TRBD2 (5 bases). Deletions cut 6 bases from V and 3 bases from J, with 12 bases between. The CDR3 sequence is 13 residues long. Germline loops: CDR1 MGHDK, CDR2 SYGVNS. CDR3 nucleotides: TGTGCCAGCAGATCAACCGGGATCTACGAGCAGTACTTC. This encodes CASRSTGIYEQYF.

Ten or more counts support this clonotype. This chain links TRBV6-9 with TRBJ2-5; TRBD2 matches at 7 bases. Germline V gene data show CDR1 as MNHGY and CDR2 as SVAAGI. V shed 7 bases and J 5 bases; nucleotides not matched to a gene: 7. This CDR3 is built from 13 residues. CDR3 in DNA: TGTGCCAGCACCCAGGGACTACCGGAGACCCAGTACTTC. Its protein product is CASTQGLPETQYF.

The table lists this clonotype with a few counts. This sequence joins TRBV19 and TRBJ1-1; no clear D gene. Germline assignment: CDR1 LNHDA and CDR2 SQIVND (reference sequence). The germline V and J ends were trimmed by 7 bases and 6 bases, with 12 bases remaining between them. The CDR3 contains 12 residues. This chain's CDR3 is CASTGGRAEAFF. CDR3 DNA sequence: TGTGCCAGTACTGGTGGGAGGGCTGAAGCTTTCTTT. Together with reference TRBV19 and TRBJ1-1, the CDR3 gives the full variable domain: DGGITQSPKYLFRKEGQNVTLSCEQNLNHDAMYWYRQDPGQGLRLIYYSQIVNDFQKGDIAEGYSVSREKKESFPLTVTSAQKNPTAFYLCASTGGRAEAFFGQGTRLTVV.

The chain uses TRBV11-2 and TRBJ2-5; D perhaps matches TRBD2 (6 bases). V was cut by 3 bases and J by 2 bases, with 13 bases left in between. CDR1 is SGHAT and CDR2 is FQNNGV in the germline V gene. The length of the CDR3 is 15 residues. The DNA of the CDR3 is TGTGCCAGCAGCTTCTGGGGAGGTCAACAAGAGACCCAGTACTTC. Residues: CASSFWGGQQETQYF.

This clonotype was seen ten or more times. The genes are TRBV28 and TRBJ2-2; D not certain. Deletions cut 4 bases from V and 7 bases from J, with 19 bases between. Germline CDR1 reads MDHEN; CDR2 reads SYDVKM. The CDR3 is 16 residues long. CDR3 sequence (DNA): TGTGCCAGCAGTTGGCAAGGACCCTCGTTGGGCGGGGAGCTGTTTTTT. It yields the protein CASSWQGPSLGGELFF. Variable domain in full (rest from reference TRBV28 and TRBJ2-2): DVKVTQSSRYLVKRTGEKVFLECVQDMDHENMFWYRQDPGLGLRLIYFSYDVKMKEKGDIPEGYSVSREKKERFSLILESASTNQTSMYLCASSWQGPSLGGELFFGEGSRLTVL.

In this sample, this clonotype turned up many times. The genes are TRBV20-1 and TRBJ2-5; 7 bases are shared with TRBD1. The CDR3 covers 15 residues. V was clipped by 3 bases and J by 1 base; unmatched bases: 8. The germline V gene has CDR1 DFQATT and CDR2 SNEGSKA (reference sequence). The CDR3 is CSASRIGTAQETQYF. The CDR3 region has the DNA TGCAGTGCTAGCCGGATTGGGACAGCCCAAGAGACCCAGTACTTC.

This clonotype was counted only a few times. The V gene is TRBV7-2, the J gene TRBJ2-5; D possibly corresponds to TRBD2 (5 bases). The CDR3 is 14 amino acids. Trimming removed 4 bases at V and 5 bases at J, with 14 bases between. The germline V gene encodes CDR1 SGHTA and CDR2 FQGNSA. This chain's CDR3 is CASSSSLRGETQYF. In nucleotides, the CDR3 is TGTGCCAGCAGCTCTAGCCTCAGAGGGGAGACCCAGTACTTC.

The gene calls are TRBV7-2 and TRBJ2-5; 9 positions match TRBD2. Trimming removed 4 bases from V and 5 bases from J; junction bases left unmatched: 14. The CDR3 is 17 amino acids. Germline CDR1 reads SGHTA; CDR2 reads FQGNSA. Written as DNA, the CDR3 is TGTGCCAGCAGCTCCTCTATGCGGGGGGGCCTGATGGAGACCCAGTACTTC. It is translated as CASSSSMRGGLMETQYF.

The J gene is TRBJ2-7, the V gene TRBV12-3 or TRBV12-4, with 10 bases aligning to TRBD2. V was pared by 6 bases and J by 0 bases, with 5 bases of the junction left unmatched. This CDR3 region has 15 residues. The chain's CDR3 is CASRKASGSSYEQYF. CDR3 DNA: TGTGCCAGCAGGAAAGCTAGCGGGAGCTCCTACGAGCAGTACTTC.

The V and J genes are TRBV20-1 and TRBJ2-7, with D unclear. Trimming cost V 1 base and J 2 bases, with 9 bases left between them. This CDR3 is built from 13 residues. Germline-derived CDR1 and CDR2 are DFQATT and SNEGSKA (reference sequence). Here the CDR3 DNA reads TGCAGTGCTAGAGCGGGTAGGGCCTACGAGCAGTACTTC. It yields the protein CSARAGRAYEQYF.

CDR3 residues: CASSGNEQFF. CDR3 coding DNA: TGCGCCAGCAGTGGCAATGAGCAGTTCTTC. This chain links TRBV4-1 with TRBJ2-1; the D is unclear. Germline V gene data show CDR1 as MGHRA and CDR2 as YSYEKL. The V end was cut by 6 bases, the J end by 6 bases, with 3 bases between. The CDR3 covers 10 residues.

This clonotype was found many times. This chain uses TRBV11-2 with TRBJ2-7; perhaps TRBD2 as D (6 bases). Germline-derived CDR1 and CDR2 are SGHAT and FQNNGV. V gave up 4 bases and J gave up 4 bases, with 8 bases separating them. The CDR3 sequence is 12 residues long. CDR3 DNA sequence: TGTGCCAGCAGCTGGGACTTTTACGAGCAGTACTTC. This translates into CASSWDFYEQYF.

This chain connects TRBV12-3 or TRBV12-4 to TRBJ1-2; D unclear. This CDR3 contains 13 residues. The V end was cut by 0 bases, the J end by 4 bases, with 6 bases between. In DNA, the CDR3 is TGTGCCAGCAGTTTAGCTAAGTCCTATGGCTACACCTTC. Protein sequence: CASSLAKSYGYTF.

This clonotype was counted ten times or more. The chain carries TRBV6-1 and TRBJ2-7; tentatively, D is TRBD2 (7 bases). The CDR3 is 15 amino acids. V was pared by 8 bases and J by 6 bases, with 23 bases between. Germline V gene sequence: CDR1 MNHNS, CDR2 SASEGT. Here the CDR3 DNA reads TGTGCCAGCCGGCCTATGGCGGGGGCCTTCGGCGAGCAGTACTTC. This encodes CASRPMAGAFGEQYF.